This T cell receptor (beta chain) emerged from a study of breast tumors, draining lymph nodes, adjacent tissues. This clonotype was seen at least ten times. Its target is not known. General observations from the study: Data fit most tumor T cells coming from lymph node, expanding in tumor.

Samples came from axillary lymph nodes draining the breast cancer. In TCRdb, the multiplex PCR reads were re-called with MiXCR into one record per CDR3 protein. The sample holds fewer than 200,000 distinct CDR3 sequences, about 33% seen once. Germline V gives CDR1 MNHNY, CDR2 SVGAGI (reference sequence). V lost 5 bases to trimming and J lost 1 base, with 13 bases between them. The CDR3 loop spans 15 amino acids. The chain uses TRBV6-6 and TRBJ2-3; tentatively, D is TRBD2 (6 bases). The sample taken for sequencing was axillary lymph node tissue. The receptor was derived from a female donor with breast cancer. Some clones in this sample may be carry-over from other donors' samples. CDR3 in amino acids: CASSPGVAGTDTQYF. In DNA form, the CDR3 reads TGTGCCAGCAGTCCCGGGGTAGCGGGCACAGATACGCAGTATTTT.